This T cell receptor beta chain was captured in a study of CD8 T cells in Susac syndrome. The trim removed 0 bases at V and 1 base at J, leaving 4 bases unmatched. The CDR3 contains 15 residues. Germline lookup yields CDR1 GTSNPN and CDR2 SVGIG (reference sequence). When the RNA was reverse transcribed, random hexamers were used with an input of roughly 0.45 to 1 ug. The authors amplified TCR beta CDR3 across 54 Vbeta and 13 Jbeta using immunoSEQ multiplex PCR. TCRdb passed the immunoSEQ multiplex PCR reads through MiXCR, listing each CDR3 protein once. This sample carries 150,000 or so distinct CDR3 sequences, 90% to 95% of them seen once, and the ten largest clones take 0.11% to 0.15%. In blood CD8+ and CD4+ T cells, TCR beta underwent sequencing. Negative isolation yielded CD4+ and CD8+ T cells, and FACS enriched TEMRA cells.

This clonotype was sampled from a human donor in good health. Source material: CD4+ T cells from PBMCs. The chain couples TRBV30 to TRBJ2-3; TRBD1 agrees at 7 bases. The CDR3 region is CAWSVLTGRTDTQYF. CDR3 coding DNA: TGTGCCTGGAGTGTTCTGACAGGGCGCACAGATACGCAGTATTTT.